These 4 T cell receptor beta chains came from one sample sequenced in a study of T cells after yellow fever vaccination. A single record per CDR3 protein comes from TCRdb applying MiXCR to the 5' RACE reads. The sample holds 600,000 to 750,000 distinct CDR3 sequences, around an eighth seen once. The sequences come from PBMCs, collected on the day of the yellow fever booster vaccination. The receptors originated from a man younger than 40 who received the YFV17D yellow fever vaccine.

This clonotype was detected ten times or more. The chain joins TRBV11-2 to TRBJ2-3; D gene uncertain. Germline CDR1 reads SGHAT; CDR2 reads FQNNGV. This CDR3 region has 14 residues. Trimming removed 4 bases from V and 4 bases from J, with 12 bases in between. CDR3 sequence reads: CASSSNAWADTQYF. CDR3 coding DNA: TGTGCCAGCAGCTCCAACGCATGGGCAGATACGCAGTATTTT.

This sequence joins TRBV20-1 and TRBJ2-3, with D unresolved. Trimming took off 6 bases at V and 0 bases at J, with 25 bases between the two ends. The V gene's germline CDR1 is DFQATT and CDR2 SNEGSKA (reference sequence). There are 18 residues in the CDR3. DNA for the CDR3: TGCAGTGCCAATCAGTTCCCCCCCTCAAAATCAAGCACAGATACGCAGTATTTT. Encoded protein: CSANQFPPSKSSTDTQYF.

This clonotype has only a few counts. The V call is TRBV10-3, the J call TRBJ2-3, with TRBD1 identical over 7 bases. Germline assignment: CDR1 ENHRY and CDR2 SYGVKD. The CDR3 is 13 amino acids. V shed 8 bases, J shed 2 bases, and the junction held 4 bases outside the gene matches. In DNA, the CDR3 is TGTGCCATCGGGGACAGCCACACAGATACGCAGTATTTT. Protein: CAIGDSHTDTQYF.

This clonotype has a count of ten or more. CDR3 loop: CASSFVTSYEQYF. The CDR3, as DNA: TGTGCCAGCAGCTTCGTTACATCCTACGAGCAGTACTTC. The V call is TRBV7-9, the J call TRBJ2-7; D gene uncertain. The CDR3 is made up of 13 amino acids. V gave up 3 bases and J gave up 1 base, with 7 bases separating them. Germline V gives CDR1 SEHNR, CDR2 FQNEAQ (reference sequence).